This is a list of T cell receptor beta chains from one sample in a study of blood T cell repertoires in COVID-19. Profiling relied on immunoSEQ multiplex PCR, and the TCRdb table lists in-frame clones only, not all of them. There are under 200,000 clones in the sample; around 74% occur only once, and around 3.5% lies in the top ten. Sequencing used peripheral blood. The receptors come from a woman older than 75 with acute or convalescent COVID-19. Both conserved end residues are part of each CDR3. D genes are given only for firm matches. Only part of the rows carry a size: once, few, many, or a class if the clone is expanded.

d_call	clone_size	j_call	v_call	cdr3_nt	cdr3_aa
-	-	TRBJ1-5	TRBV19	TGTGCCAGTAGGCGGGACGGGGATCAGCCCCAGCATTTT	CASRRDGDQPQHF
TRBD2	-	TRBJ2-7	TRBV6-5	TGTGCCAGCAGTTACTCAACTAGCGGGGCCTACGAGCAGTACTTC	CASSYSTSGAYEQYF
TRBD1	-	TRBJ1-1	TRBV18	TGTGCCAGCTCAAAGGGACAGGCCGGTGAAGCTTTCTTT	CASSKGQAGEAFF
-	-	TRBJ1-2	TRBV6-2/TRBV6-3	TGTGCCAGCAGTTACCCAATTTTCAGGGACTCAAAGTATGGCTACACCTTC	CASSYPIFRDSKYGYTF
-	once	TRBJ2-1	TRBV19	TGTGCCAGTTGGTCTGGGGGACAATACAATGAGCAGTTCTTC	CASWSGGQYNEQFF
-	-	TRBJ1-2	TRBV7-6	TGTGCCAGCAGCTACGCCAGAGATCTCGGGGTAGCTAACTATGGCTACACCTTC	CASSYARDLGVANYGYTF
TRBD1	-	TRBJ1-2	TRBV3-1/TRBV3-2	TGTGCCAGCAGCTCGCGCGGGACAGGGGCGCACGGAGGCTACACCTTC	CASSSRGTGAHGGYTF
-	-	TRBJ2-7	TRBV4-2	TGTGCCAGCAGCCGAGAATCCAGTTACGAGCAGTACTTC	CASSRESSYEQYF
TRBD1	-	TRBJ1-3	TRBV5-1	TGCGCCAGCAGCTTTGAGGGGGCTACTGGAAACACCATATATTTT	CASSFEGATGNTIYF
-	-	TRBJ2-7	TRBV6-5	TGTGCCAGCAGTAACGGGGCCTACGAGCAGTACTTC	CASSNGAYEQYF
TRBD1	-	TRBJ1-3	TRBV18	TGTGCCAGCTCACAGGGACAGGGGGATGGAAACACCATATATTTT	CASSQGQGDGNTIYF
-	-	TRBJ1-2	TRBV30	TGTGCCTGGAGTGTAGGCGGGGATGAGTATGGCTACACCTTC	CAWSVGGDEYGYTF
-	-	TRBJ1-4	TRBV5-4	TGTGCCAGCAGCTTTACTGGGACTACTAATGAAAAACTGTTTTTT	CASSFTGTTNEKLFF
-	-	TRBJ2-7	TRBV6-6	TGTGCCAGTGGACAGCCTAACCTCTACGAGCAGTACTTC	CASGQPNLYEQYF
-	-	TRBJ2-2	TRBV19	TGTGCCAGTCGCCCACCGACAGATCTGAACACCGGGGAGCTGTTTTTT	CASRPPTDLNTGELFF
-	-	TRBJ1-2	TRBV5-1	TGCGCCAGCAGGTACAGGGAACGGGATGGCTACACCTTC	CASRYRERDGYTF
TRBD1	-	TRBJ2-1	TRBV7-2	TGTGCCAGCAGCCGCTTTGTGGTTGGGACAGGGGTCATTGAGCAGTTCTTC	CASSRFVVGTGVIEQFF
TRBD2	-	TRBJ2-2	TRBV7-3	TGTGCCAGCAGCAGACTAGCGGGGGTAATTGGGACCGGGGAGCTGTTTTTT	CASSRLAGVIGTGELFF
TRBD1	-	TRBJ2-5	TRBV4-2	TGTGCCAGCAGCCAAGAAGGGGGCAGGTATGAGACCCAGTACTTC	CASSQEGGRYETQYF
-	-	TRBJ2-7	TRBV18	TGTGCCAGCTCGCCGAGGGAACAAGCCTACGAGCAGTACTTC	CASSPREQAYEQYF
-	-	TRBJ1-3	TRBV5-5	TGTGCCAGCAGCCTGACAGATGGAAACACCATATATTTT	CASSLTDGNTIYF
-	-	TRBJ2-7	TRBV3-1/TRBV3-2	TGTGCCAGCAGCCAAGGGGGGGGACATAAGGGCCTCTTCGGAGACTACGAGCAGTACTTC	CASSQGGGHKGLFGDYEQYF
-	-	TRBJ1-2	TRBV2	TGTGCCAGCAGTGAACAGGGAAGGGCGGAGGGCTACACCTTC	CASSEQGRAEGYTF
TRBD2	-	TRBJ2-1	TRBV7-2	TGTGCCAGCAGCTTAGTTGGCGGGGGGAATTACAATGAGCAGTTCTTC	CASSLVGGGNYNEQFF
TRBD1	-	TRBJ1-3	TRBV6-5	TGTGCCAGCACCGGGACAGTCTCCGGAAACACCATATATTTT	CASTGTVSGNTIYF
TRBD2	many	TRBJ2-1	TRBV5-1	TGCGCCAGCAGACTAGCTCTAGGGACTAGCGGGGACAATGAGCAGTTCTTC	CASRLALGTSGDNEQFF
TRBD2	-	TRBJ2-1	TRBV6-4	TGTGCCAGCAGTGTCATAACTAGCGGGGCTCTGTTCTTC	CASSVITSGALFF
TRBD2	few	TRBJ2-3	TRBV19	TGTGCCAGTAGTGATGGGAGGGCTCTGATCACAGATACGCAGTATTTT	CASSDGRALITDTQYF
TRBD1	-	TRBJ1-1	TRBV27	TGTGCCAGCAGTGGGGGACAGGGAAGGAGTGCCTCAGGAGCTTTCTTT	CASSGGQGRSASGAFF
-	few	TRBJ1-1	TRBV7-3	TGTGCCAGCAGCTTAGCGGTCGTCAGGAACACTGAAGCTTTCTTT	CASSLAVVRNTEAFF
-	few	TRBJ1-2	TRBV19	TGTGGCACGATGACAAGCAACTATGGCTACACCTTC	CGTMTSNYGYTF
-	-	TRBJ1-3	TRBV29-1	TGCAGCGTTGTTTCTTCTGGAAACACCATATATTTT	CSVVSSGNTIYF
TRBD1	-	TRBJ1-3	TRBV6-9	TGTGCCAGCAGCGATCCACTAGGGGCCCGGGACAGGGTACCCTTGAGCTCTGGAAACACCATATATTTT	CASSDPLGARDRVPLSSGNTIYF
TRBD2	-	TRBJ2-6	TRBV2	TGTGCCAGCAGTCCCACTAGCGGGGGGGCCGCCGGGGCCAACGTCCTGACTTTC	CASSPTSGGAAGANVLTF
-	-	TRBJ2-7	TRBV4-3	TGCGCCAGCAGCCAAGATCGGGCGGGGGCCGCCTACGAGCAGTACTTC	CASSQDRAGAAYEQYF
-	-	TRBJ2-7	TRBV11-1	TGTGCCAGCAGCTCTCGTACAGAGTCCTACGAGCAGTACTTC	CASSSRTESYEQYF
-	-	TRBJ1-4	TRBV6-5	TGTGCCAGCAGTCGCGACTTTGCAACTAATGAAAAACTGTTTTTT	CASSRDFATNEKLFF
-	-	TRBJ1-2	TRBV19	TGTGCCAGTAGTGCCATCCACGGTGGCTACACCTTC	CASSAIHGGYTF
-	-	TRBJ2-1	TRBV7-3	TGTGCCAGCAGCCCCCAAGGGGCCTCCGAGCAGTTCTTC	CASSPQGASEQFF
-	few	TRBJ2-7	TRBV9	TGTGCCAGCAGTCGGGACATTGCCTACGAGCAGTACTTC	CASSRDIAYEQYF
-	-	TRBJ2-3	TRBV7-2	TGTGCCAGCAGCTTGGTTACAGGGAATACGCAGTATTTT	CASSLVTGNTQYF
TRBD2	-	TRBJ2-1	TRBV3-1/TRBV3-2	TGTGCCAGCAGCCCAGAAACAGCGGGGTCAAGCTACAATGAGCAGTTCTTC	CASSPETAGSSYNEQFF
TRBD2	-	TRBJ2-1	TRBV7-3	TGTGCCAGCAGCTTAGTCGTAGCGGGCAATGAGCAGTTCTTC	CASSLVVAGNEQFF
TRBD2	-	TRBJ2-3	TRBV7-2	TGTGCCAGCAGCCCCAACGGACTAGCGGCTAGCACAGATACGCAGTATTTT	CASSPNGLAASTDTQYF
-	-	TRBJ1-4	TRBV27	TGTGCCAGCAGTTTATCGGCGGTTAGTTATAATGAAAAACTGTTTTTT	CASSLSAVSYNEKLFF
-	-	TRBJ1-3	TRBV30	TGTGCCTGGAGTGTATCGCGCTCTGGAAACACCATATATTTT	CAWSVSRSGNTIYF
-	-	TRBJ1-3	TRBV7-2	TGTGCCAGCAGCAAAGAACAGGGAAACACCATATATTTT	CASSKEQGNTIYF
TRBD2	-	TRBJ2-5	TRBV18	TGTGCCAGCTCACCGCCTATGGGACTAGCGGGAGGAGAGACCCAGTACTTC	CASSPPMGLAGGETQYF
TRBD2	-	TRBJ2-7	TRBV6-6	TGTGCCAGCAGTCGGACTAGCGGGGGGAACGAGCAGTACTTC	CASSRTSGGNEQYF